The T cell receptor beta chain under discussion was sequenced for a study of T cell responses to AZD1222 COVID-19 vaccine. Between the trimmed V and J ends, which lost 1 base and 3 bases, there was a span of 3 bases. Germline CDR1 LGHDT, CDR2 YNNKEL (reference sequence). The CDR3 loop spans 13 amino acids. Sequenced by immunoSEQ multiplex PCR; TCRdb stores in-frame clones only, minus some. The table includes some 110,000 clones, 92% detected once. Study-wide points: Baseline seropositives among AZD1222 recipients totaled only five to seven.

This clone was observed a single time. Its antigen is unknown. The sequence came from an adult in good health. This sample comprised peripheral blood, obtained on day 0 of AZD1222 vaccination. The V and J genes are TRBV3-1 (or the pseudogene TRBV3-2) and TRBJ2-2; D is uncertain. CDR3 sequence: CASSQVDTGELFF. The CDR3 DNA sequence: TGTGCCAGCAGCCAAGTAGACACCGGGGAGCTGTTTTTT.